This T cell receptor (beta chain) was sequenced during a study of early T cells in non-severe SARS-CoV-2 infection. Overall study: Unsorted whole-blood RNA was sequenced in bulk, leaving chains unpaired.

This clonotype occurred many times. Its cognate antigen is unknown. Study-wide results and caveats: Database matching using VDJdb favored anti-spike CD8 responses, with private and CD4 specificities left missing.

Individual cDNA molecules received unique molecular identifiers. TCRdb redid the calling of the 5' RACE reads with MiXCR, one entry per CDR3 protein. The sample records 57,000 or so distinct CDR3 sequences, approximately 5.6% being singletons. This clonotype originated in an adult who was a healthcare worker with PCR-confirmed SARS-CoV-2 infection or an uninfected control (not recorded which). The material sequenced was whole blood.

The CDR3 coding sequence is TGTGCCAGCAGTTTGGACAGGGCTTTTGAAGCTTTCTTT. Translated, it gives CASSLDRAFEAFF. The chain has TRBV12-3 or TRBV12-4 and TRBJ1-1; 8 nucleotides agree with TRBD1. Germline trimming cut 3 bases from V and 7 bases from J; bases unmatched to any gene: 4. The CDR3 contains 13 residues.